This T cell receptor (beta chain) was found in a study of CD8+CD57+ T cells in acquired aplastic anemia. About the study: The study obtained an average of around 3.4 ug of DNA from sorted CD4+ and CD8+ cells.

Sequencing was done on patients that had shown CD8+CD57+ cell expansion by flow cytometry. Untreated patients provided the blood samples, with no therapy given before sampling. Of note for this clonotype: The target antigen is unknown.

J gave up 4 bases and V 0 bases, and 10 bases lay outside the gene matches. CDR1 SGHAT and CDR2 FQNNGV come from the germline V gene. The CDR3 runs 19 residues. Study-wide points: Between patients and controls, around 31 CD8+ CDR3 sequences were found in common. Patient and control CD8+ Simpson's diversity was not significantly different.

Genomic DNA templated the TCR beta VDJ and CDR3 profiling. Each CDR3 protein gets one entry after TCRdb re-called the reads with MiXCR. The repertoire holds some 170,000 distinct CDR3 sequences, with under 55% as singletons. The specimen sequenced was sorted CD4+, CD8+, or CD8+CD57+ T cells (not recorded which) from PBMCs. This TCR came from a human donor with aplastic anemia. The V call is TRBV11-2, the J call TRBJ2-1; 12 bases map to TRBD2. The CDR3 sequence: CASSLDRLAGVSVYNEQFF. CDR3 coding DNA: TGTGCCAGCAGCTTAGATCGACTAGCGGGGGTGTCGGTTTACAATGAGCAGTTCTTC.